This is a list of T cell receptor beta chains from one sample in a study of graft-versus-host responses after intestinal transplantation. Assay used: immunoSEQ multiplex PCR; TCRdb lists only in-frame clones, some missing. The repertoire holds approximately 79,000 clones, with around 83% as singletons. Antigens of these TCRs are unknown. Material: unstimulated CD4+ T cells sorted from spleen or lymph node cells, obtained before intestinal transplant. All receptors derive from a human donor who received an intestinal transplant. Both conserved end residues are part of each CDR3. D genes are given only for firm matches. Expanded clones get a size class; other rows say once, few or many, or leave the size out.

NA	TRBV28	TRBJ1-4	few	TGTGCCAGCAGTAATCAAGAAAAACTGTTTTTT	CASSNQEKLFF
TRBD1	TRBV5-4	TRBJ2-2	NA	TGTGCCAGCAGTTCCGGGACAGGTGACACCGGGGAGCTGTTTTTT	CASSSGTGDTGELFF
TRBD1	TRBV2	TRBJ1-2	NA	TGTGCCAGCAGTAAGGACAGGGGATACTATGGCTACACCTTC	CASSKDRGYYGYTF
NA	TRBV4-1	TRBJ2-5	NA	TGCGCCAGCAGCCAAGTAAGGGGGTCAGAGACCCAGTACTTC	CASSQVRGSETQYF
NA	TRBV2	TRBJ2-1	NA	TGTGCCAGCGGGACCCCGGGGGACAATGAGCAGTTCTTC	CASGTPGDNEQFF
TRBD2	TRBV7-8	TRBJ2-1	NA	TGTGCCAGCAGTCCGATAGCGGGGGCCTACAATGAGCAGTTCTTC	CASSPIAGAYNEQFF
NA	TRBV28	TRBJ1-2	NA	TGTGCCAGCACCTTGGGCGGAGGGGATATCTATGGCTACACCTTC	CASTLGGGDIYGYTF
NA	TRBV27	TRBJ2-6	NA	TGTGCCAGCAGTTTATTCGGCAGGGAAAGGGGGAGTGGGGCCAACGTCCTGACTTTC	CASSLFGRERGSGANVLTF
NA	TRBV7-8	TRBJ1-4	NA	TGTGCCAGCAGCTTACGGGATGAAAAACTGTTTTTT	CASSLRDEKLFF
NA	TRBV28	TRBJ2-7	NA	TGTGCCAGCAGTTTACTCCCCACAGGGACCTCCTACGAGCAGTACTTC	CASSLLPTGTSYEQYF
TRBD1	TRBV7-3	TRBJ1-4	NA	TGTGCCAGCAGCTCCGGACAGGGGGAAAAACTGTTTTTT	CASSSGQGEKLFF
TRBD1	TRBV19	TRBJ2-1	NA	TGTGCCAGTAGCTCGACAGGGCTCACCTACAATGAGCAGTTCTTC	CASSSTGLTYNEQFF
NA	TRBV27	TRBJ1-5	once	TGTGCCAGCAATGAGGGCGGGGTATTAGGCAATCAGCCCCAGCATTTT	CASNEGGVLGNQPQHF
TRBD1	TRBV6-6	TRBJ1-6	NA	TGTGCCAGCAGTCTAGATCCAGGGGGAGAATCACCCCTCCACTTT	CASSLDPGGESPLHF
NA	TRBV5-4	TRBJ1-4	NA	TGTGCCAGCAGCAGACCGGACAGCGAAAAACTGTTTTTT	CASSRPDSEKLFF
NA	TRBV30	TRBJ1-5	NA	TGTGCCTGGAGTGACAATAGCAATCAGCCCCAGCATTTT	CAWSDNSNQPQHF
NA	TRBV5-6	TRBJ2-3	NA	TGTGCCAGCAGCTTTCAGGGGCAGGTCACAGATACGCAGTATTTT	CASSFQGQVTDTQYF
TRBD1	TRBV7-9	TRBJ1-6	NA	TGTGCCAGCAGCTCCGCGGGGGGACAGCTCCTAAATTCACCCCTCCACTTT	CASSSAGGQLLNSPLHF
TRBD2	TRBV27	TRBJ2-5	NA	TGTGCCAGCAGTTTACGGCTAGCGGGATTAGAGACCCAGTACTTC	CASSLRLAGLETQYF
NA	TRBV18	TRBJ2-7	once	TGTGCCAGCTCACCACCGGGGGGTCGCGACGAGCAGTACTTC	CASSPPGGRDEQYF
NA	TRBV28	TRBJ2-3	NA	TGTGCCAGCAGTTTATTTCCGGGTCGAGGTGCAGATACGCAGTATTTT	CASSLFPGRGADTQYF
NA	TRBV28	TRBJ1-1	NA	TGTGCCAGTGGCGGGGGGCGCGTAGTAAACACTGAAGCTTTCTTT	CASGGGRVVNTEAFF
TRBD1	TRBV28	TRBJ1-6	once	TGTGCCAGCAGCGGAACCGGGACAGGGGGCGATAATTCACCCCTCCACTTT	CASSGTGTGGDNSPLHF